This TCR beta chain was recovered during a study of human T cells and chemical hapten exposure. With V trimmed by 2 bases and J by 0 bases, 1 base remained unmatched. The V gene's germline CDR1 is DFQATT and CDR2 SNEGSKA (reference sequence). The CDR3 consists of 13 residues. Each CDR3 protein gets one entry after TCRdb re-called the RACE reads with MiXCR. The sample consists of 110,000 to 150,000 distinct CDR3 sequences, about 12% of them appearing once. Time point noted: patch test 2, 6 weeks after DPC sensitization. Treatment noted: therapeutic diphenylcyclopropenone sensitization with weekly scalp DPC.

Sequencing was performed on whole blood, taken in connection with sensitization to the hapten diphenylcyclopropenone (DPC). V is TRBV20-1 and J is TRBJ2-7; 7 positions match TRBD1. The clonotype was recovered from a woman in her forties or fifties with alopecia areata. Some clones in this sample may be carry-over from other donors' samples. In nucleotides, the CDR3 is TGCAGTGCTAGAAGACAGGGCTCCTACGAGCAGTACTTC. It is translated as CSARRQGSYEQYF.